This TCR beta chain was recorded in a study of shared T cell receptors in the human thymus. The method was immunoSEQ multiplex PCR; TCRdb's version includes in-frame clones alone and lacks a portion of them. The data show roughly 660,000 clones, with roughly 90% seen just once and 0.01% held by the top ten. The V segment lost 2 bases and the J segment 4 bases; nucleotides outside the gene matches: 10. The CDR3 has 18 amino acids. Germline CDR1 is MGHRA and CDR2 is YSYEKL. The same sample was also used in a study of human thymus T cells.

Material: thymocytes. This TCR came from a boy younger than two with a congenital heart defect. The chain has TRBV4-1 and TRBJ1-5, with 11 bases matching TRBD1. The CDR3 coding sequence is TGCGCCAGCAGCCAACATTCGGACAGGGGGCGCGGAAATCAGCCCCAGCATTTT. Translation: CASSQHSDRGRGNQPQHF.